Listed below are T cell receptor beta chains from one sample, sequenced in a study of blood T cell repertoires in COVID-19. Data came from immunoSEQ multiplex PCR; TCRdb stores just in-frame clones and leaves some out. This table has around 320,000 clones, about 85% appearing once. The material sequenced was peripheral blood. The receptors derive from a man aged 18 to 35 with active or convalescent COVID-19. The CDR3 runs from the conserved cysteine through the conserved F or W. A D gene is named only where the DNA matches it firmly.

d_gene	j_gene	v_gene	CDR3nt	CDR3aa
TRBD1	TRBJ2-1	TRBV5-1	TGCGCCAGCAGCGGCTCCGGGACAGGGAACCCCAATGAGCAGTTCTTC	CASSGSGTGNPNEQFF
NA	TRBJ1-4	TRBV5-1	TGCGCCAGCAGCGTGGGGAGTTCTCGAGAAAAACTGTTTTTT	CASSVGSSREKLFF
TRBD2	TRBJ2-7	TRBV5-1	TGCGCCAGCAGCTCCGGGAGGAGCTCCTACGAGCAGTACTTC	CASSSGRSSYEQYF
NA	TRBJ2-1	TRBV28	TGTGCCAGCAGGGAATCAGACGGGGGTGCTTACAATGAGCAGTTCTTC	CASRESDGGAYNEQFF
TRBD1	TRBJ2-1	TRBV6-5	TGTGCCAGCAGAACGGGACAGCTACGGAATGAGCAGTTCTTC	CASRTGQLRNEQFF
TRBD2	TRBJ2-2	TRBV9	TGTGCCAGCAGCGTAGCTTTAGCGGGAGCGAACACCGGGGAGCTGTTTTTT	CASSVALAGANTGELFF
NA	TRBJ2-7	TRBV24-1	TGTGCCACCAGTTCCTACAGCTCCTACGAGCAGTACTTC	CATSSYSSYEQYF
NA	TRBJ1-5	TRBV12-3/TRBV12-4	TGTGCCAGCCAGACAGGCATTAATCAGCCCCAGCATTTT	CASQTGINQPQHF
TRBD2	TRBJ2-1	TRBV3-1/TRBV3-2	TGTGCCAGCAGCCAAGCGGGCGCGGGGGGAACCTACAATGAGCAGTTCTTC	CASSQAGAGGTYNEQFF
NA	TRBJ1-1	TRBV7-6	TGTGCCAGCAGCTTAGGTCGGGGTATGAACACTGAAGCTTTCTTT	CASSLGRGMNTEAFF
NA	TRBJ2-7	TRBV4-3	TGCGCCAGCAGCCAAGATGGGCAGGGGTACTACGAGCAGTACTTC	CASSQDGQGYYEQYF
NA	TRBJ1-6	TRBV28	TGTGCCAGCAACGGGGGATCCTATAATTCACCCCTCCACTTT	CASNGGSYNSPLHF